This T cell receptor beta chain was profiled in a study of blood T cell repertoires in COVID-19. For the study at large: Spain, Italy and the United States supplied samples that represented acute and convalescent COVID-19. PBMCs, B-cell-depleted T cells, or T cells provided the cDNA or gDNA that made up the material.

Trimming took off 5 bases at V and 6 bases at J, with 10 bases between the two ends. The V gene's germline CDR1 is SEHNR and CDR2 FQNEAQ (reference sequence). This CDR3 region has 12 residues. Source study methods: For nucleated cells, counts were estimated from reference gene primer amplification. Only in-frame clones appear in the TCRdb table, and some are missing; sequencing was by immunoSEQ multiplex PCR. V and J calls and clone size come straight from that table; D and trimming were deduced from the DNA. The sample contains 260,000 or so clones, around 83% of which appear only once. This receptor was taken from a man older than 75 with acute or convalescent COVID-19. The sequenced sample was peripheral blood. The V and J genes are TRBV7-9 and TRBJ1-1; TRBD1 is a possible D gene (5 bases). CDR3 sequence reads: CASSRGGAEAFF. The CDR3 coding sequence is TGTGCCAGCAGCCGTGGGGGGGCTGAAGCTTTCTTT. The full variable domain, rest sourced from reference TRBV7-9 and TRBJ1-1, is DTGVSQNPRHKITKRGQNVTFRCDPISEHNRLYWYRQTLGQGPEFLTYFQNEAQLEKSRLLSDRFSAERPKGSFSTLEIQRTEQGDSAMYLCASSRGGAEAFFGQGTRLTVV.